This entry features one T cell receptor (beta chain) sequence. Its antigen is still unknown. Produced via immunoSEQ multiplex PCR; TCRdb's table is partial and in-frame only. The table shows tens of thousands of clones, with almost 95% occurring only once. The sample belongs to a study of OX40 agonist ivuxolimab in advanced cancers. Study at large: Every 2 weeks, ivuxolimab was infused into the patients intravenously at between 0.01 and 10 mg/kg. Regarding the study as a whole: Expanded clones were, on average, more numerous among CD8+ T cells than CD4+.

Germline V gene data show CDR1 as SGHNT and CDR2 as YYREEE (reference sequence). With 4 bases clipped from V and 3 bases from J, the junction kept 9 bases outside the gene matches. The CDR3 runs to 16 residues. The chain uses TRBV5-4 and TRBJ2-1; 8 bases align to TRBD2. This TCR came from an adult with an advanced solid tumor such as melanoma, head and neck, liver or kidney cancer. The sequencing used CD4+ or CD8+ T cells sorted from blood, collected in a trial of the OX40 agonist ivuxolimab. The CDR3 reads CASSPRAGEDYNEQFF. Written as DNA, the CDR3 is TGTGCCAGCAGCCCAAGAGCGGGAGAGGACTACAATGAGCAGTTCTTC.